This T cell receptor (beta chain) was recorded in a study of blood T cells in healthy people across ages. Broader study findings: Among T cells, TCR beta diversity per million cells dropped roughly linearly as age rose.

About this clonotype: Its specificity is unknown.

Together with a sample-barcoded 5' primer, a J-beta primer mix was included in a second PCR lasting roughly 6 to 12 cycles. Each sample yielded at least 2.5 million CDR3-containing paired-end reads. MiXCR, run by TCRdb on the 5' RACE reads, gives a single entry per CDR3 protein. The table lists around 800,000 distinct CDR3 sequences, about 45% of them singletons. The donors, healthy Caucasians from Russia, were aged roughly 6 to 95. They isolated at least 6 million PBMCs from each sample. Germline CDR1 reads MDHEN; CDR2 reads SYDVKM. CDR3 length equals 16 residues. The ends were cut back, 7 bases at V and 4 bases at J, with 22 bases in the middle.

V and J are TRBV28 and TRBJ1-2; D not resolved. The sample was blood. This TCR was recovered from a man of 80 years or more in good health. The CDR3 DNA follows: TGTGCCAGCACTGGAGGCTTGGGGAGATCTCCCTATGGCTACACCTTC. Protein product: CASTGGLGRSPYGYTF.